This paragraph reports one T cell receptor (beta chain). The target antigen is unknown. The treatment: approximately 10-day PBMC culture with coronavirus spike peptide pools or control peptides (ViraFEST assay). This sample was included in a study of vaccination and CD4 T cells after COVID-19. The length of the CDR3 is 13 residues. With V trimmed by 5 bases and J by 7 bases, 4 bases remained unmatched. Germline V gene lookup returns CDR1 SEHNR and CDR2 FQNEAQ (reference sequence). Cultured CD4+ T-cell DNA underwent Oncomine TCR Beta short-read sequencing. TCRdb reanalysed the PCR reads using MiXCR and keeps one entry per CDR3 protein. The sample carries fewer than 20,000 distinct CDR3 sequences, about two fifths recorded once.

This sequence was found in a human donor who had recovered from COVID-19. The material sequenced was CD4+ T cells from blood, cultured in vitro, taken after SARS-CoV-2 vaccination. The chain recombines TRBV7-9 with TRBJ1-2; TRBD1 aligns across 10 bases. The CDR3 DNA reads TGTGCCAGCAGCGAACGGGACAGGGGTGGCTACACCTTC. It yields the protein CASSERDRGGYTF.